This entry is about one TCR beta chain. This CDR3 has 14 amino acids. Trimming removed 0 bases from V and 6 bases from J, with 11 bases in between. Germline V lookup: CDR1 WNHNN, CDR2 SYGVQD (reference sequence). The record originates from a study of cytomegalovirus exposure and HLA in healthy donors. The PCR employed 60 Vbeta primers together with 13 Jbeta primers. The method was immunoSEQ multiplex PCR; TCRdb's version includes in-frame clones alone and lacks a portion of them. The sample has a few hundred thousand clones, approximately 80% seen once. The sequence derives from an older woman in good health and CMV-seropositive. The J gene is TRBJ1-1, the V gene TRBV10-1, with D tentatively TRBD1 (6 bases). The material sequenced was PBMCs. CDR3 loop: CASSESRKGAEAFF. The CDR3 DNA reads as TGCGCCAGCAGTGAGTCGAGGAAGGGGGCTGAAGCTTTCTTT.